This T cell receptor (beta chain) is from a study of blood T cell repertoires in COVID-19. In this sample, this clone turned up a few times. V was shortened by 1 base and J by 3 bases, with 15 bases between the two germline ends. This CDR3 comprises 16 residues. The germline CDR1 and CDR2 sequences are SGHDT and YYEEEE. Original handling: Estimated nucleated cell counts came from reference gene primer amplification. Method: immunoSEQ multiplex PCR; TCRdb's copy keeps in-frame clones and lacks some. V and J calls and clone size come straight from that table; D and trimming were deduced from the DNA. The table lists tens of thousands of clones, 75% to 90% of them singletons.

Sequencing input: peripheral blood. The chain has TRBV5-6 and TRBJ2-3; tentative D call: TRBD1 (6 bases). The receptor's source is a man aged 80 or over with active or convalescent COVID-19. CDR3: CASSLQGFSGTDTQYF. CDR3 bases: TGTGCCAGCAGCTTGCAGGGGTTTTCGGGGACAGATACGCAGTATTTT.